The 10 T cell receptor beta chains below come from one sample, sequenced in a study of T-cell memory formation after mild COVID-19. TCRdb recomputed calls from the 5' RACE reads with MiXCR, one row per CDR3 protein. This sample has some 210,000 distinct CDR3 sequences, with approximately 20% found just once. Specimen: PBMCs or a T cell subset sorted from them (not recorded which). Source of these receptors: an adult woman who had mild COVID-19 (a few samples of this study predate the infection). Cell type and time point are not known.

This clonotype was counted a single time. V is TRBV20-1 and J is TRBJ1-1; 12 nucleotides align to TRBD1. CDR1 is DFQATT and CDR2 is SNEGSKA in the germline V gene (reference sequence). V trimming: 5 bases; J trimming: 1 base; junction bases outside the gene matches: 8. The CDR3 extends over 16 amino acids. CDR3 protein: CSASPGTGGGNTEAFF. The CDR3 DNA reads TGCAGTGCTTCGCCCGGGACAGGGGGCGGGAACACTGAAGCTTTCTTT.

This clonotype showed up many times. This CDR3 reads CASSPAGTLPYNEQFF. CDR3 coding DNA: TGTGCCAGCAGCCCAGCCGGGACTCTGCCCTACAATGAGCAGTTCTTC. V is TRBV11-3 and J is TRBJ2-1, with D perhaps matching TRBD2 (6 bases). V shed 5 bases and J shed 2 bases, with 16 bases lying between them. Germline-derived CDR1 and CDR2 are SGHNT and YENEEA. CDR3 length: 16 residues. Complete variable domain (other parts from reference TRBV11-3 and TRBJ2-1): EAGVVQSPRYKIIEKKQPVAFWCNPISGHNTLYWYLQNLGQGPELLIRYENEEAVDDSQLPKDRFSAERLKGVDSTLKIQPAELGDSAVYLCASSPAGTLPYNEQFFGPGTRLTVL.

This clonotype has just a few counts. V gene TRBV4-1 combines with J gene TRBJ2-2; D is ambiguous. The CDR3 consists of 15 residues. With 2 bases removed from V and 1 base from J, the gap between germline ends came to 8 bases. Germline lookup yields CDR1 MGHRA and CDR2 YSYEKL. The CDR3 DNA follows: TGCGCCAGCAGCCAATGGACGGGGAACACCGGGGAGCTGTTTTTT. It is translated as CASSQWTGNTGELFF.

This rearrangement joins TRBV5-1 to TRBJ2-7, with 10 bases fitting TRBD2. Germline V lookup: CDR1 SGHRS, CDR2 YFSETQ. The CDR3 contains 14 residues. V lost 3 bases to trimming and J lost 2 bases; unmatched junction nucleotides: 2. CDR3: CASSSSGGPYEQYF. The CDR3 DNA follows: TGCGCCAGCAGCTCTAGCGGGGGACCCTACGAGCAGTACTTC.

The chain is built from TRBV5-1 and TRBJ1-1; TRBD1 matches 10 bases. From germline, CDR1 is SGHRS and CDR2 YFSETQ. V lost 3 bases and J lost 5; bases outside the gene matches: 10. The CDR3 runs to 16 residues. The CDR3 DNA sequence: TGCGCCAGCAGCTCCATCCCCCCGGGACAGGGGACTGAAGCTTTCTTT. Protein: CASSSIPPGQGTEAFF.

This clonotype showed up just a few times. The J gene is TRBJ1-1, the V gene TRBV20-1; TRBD1 aligns across 10 bases. The germline V gene has CDR1 DFQATT and CDR2 SNEGSKA (reference sequence). There are 17 residues in the CDR3. V dropped 0 bases and J dropped 7; count of bases not matched to a gene: 14. The CDR3, as DNA: TGCAGTGCTAGAGACCCGGGACAGGGGAGGTTACGATTTGAAGCTTTCTTT. Translation gives CSARDPGQGRLRFEAFF.

This clonotype was seen a handful of times. The chain combines TRBV6-6 with TRBJ2-3; D is ambiguous. The CDR3 consists of 16 residues. Trimming left V 3 bases short and J 1 base short, with 14 bases between. Germline CDR1 MNHNY, CDR2 SVGAGI (reference sequence). CDR3 nucleotides: TGTGCCAGCAGTTATCAGTCCCGGGCCGGCACAGATACGCAGTATTTT. Protein sequence: CASSYQSRAGTDTQYF.

This clonotype was seen a few times. The J gene is TRBJ2-3, the V gene TRBV20-1; a possible D gene is TRBD2 (6 bases). This CDR3 is 15 amino acids long. V gave up 0 bases and J gave up 0 bases, with 10 bases separating them. Germline-derived CDR1 and CDR2 are DFQATT and SNEGSKA (reference sequence). CDR3 DNA sequence: TGCAGTGCTAGAGACGGAGGGACTAGCACAGATACGCAGTATTTT. This translates into CSARDGGTSTDTQYF.

This clonotype was detected only a few times. The chain employs TRBV20-1 and TRBJ2-7, with D possibly TRBD2 on 6 matching bases. From germline, CDR1 is DFQATT and CDR2 SNEGSKA (reference sequence). Between the trimmed V and J ends, which lost 3 bases and 0 bases, there was a span of 12 bases. This CDR3 contains 14 residues. CDR3 protein: CSASAGLGSYEQYF. CDR3 DNA: TGCAGTGCTAGTGCGGGGTTGGGCTCCTACGAGCAGTACTTC.

This clonotype appeared a few times. The V and J genes are TRBV5-1 and TRBJ2-3; D is unclear. The CDR3 has 17 residues. Trimming removed 0 bases from V and 0 bases from J, with 14 bases in between. Germline CDR1 and CDR2: SGHRS and YFSETQ. CDR3 sequence reads: CASSLGAGAYSTDTQYF. CDR3 coding DNA: TGCGCCAGCAGCTTGGGTGCTGGAGCCTATAGCACAGATACGCAGTATTTT.